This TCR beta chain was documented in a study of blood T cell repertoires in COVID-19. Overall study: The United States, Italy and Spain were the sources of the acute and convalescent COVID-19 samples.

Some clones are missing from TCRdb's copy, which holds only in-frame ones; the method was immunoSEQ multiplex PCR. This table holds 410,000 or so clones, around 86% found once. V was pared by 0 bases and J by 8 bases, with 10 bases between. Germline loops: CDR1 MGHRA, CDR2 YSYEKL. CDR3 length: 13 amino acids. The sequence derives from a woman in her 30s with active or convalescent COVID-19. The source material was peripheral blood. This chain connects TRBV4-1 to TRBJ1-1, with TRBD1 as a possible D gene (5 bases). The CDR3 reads CASSQEEGAEAFF. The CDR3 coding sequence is TGCGCCAGCAGCCAAGAAGAAGGGGCAGAAGCTTTCTTT.